These 3 T cell receptor beta chains share one sample of origin, sequenced in a study of cytomegalovirus exposure and HLA in healthy donors. The study ran its PCR with 60 Vbeta and 13 Jbeta primers. The method was immunoSEQ multiplex PCR; TCRdb's version includes in-frame clones alone and lacks a portion of them. Of around 110,000 clones listed, roughly three fifths are singletons. The specimen sequenced was PBMCs. These receptors originate from a woman aged 40 to 50 in good health and CMV-seropositive.

The J gene is TRBJ1-4, the V gene TRBV6-6, with 9 bases fitting TRBD1. Trimming cost V 6 bases and J 5 bases; bases outside gene matches: 7. Germline CDR1 MNHNY, CDR2 SVGAGI (reference sequence). This CDR3 spans 15 amino acids. Written as DNA, the CDR3 is TGTGCCAGCAGAGTAGGACAGGGGATAAATGAAAAACTGTTTTTT. Its translation: CASRVGQGINEKLFF.

The chain recombines TRBV30 with TRBJ2-1, with D perhaps TRBD2 (5 bases). This CDR3 has 16 residues. Trimming pared 0 bases from V and 5 bases from J, leaving 17 bases between. Germline V gene sequence: CDR1 GTSNPN, CDR2 SVGIG (reference sequence). CDR3 DNA: TGTGCCTGGAGTGTCCGCGGGCTGCTTAATGACAATGAGCAGTTCTTC. Translation gives CAWSVRGLLNDNEQFF.

This clone occurred a few times. The chain carries TRBV20-1 and TRBJ2-7; no definite D call. Between the trimmed V and J ends, which lost 7 bases and 6 bases, there was a span of 13 bases. This CDR3 comprises 11 residues. Per germline, CDR1 DFQATT and CDR2 SNEGSKA (reference sequence). In DNA form, the CDR3 reads TGCAGTGGAATGAGGAGTGCCGAGCAGTACTTC. It translates to CSGMRSAEQYF.